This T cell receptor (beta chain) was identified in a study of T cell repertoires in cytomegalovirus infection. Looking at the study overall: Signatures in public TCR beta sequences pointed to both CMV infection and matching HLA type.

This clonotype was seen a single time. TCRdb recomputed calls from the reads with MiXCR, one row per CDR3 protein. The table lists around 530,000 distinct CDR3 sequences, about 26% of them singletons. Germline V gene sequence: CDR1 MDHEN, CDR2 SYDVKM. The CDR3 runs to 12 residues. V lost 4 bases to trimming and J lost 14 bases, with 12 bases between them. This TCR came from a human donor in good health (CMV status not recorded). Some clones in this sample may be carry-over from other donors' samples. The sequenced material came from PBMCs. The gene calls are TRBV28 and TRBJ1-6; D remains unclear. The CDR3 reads CASSSTAWALHF. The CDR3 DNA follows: TGTGCCAGCAGTTCCACCGCTTGGGCCCTCCACTTT.